A single sample gave rise to the 23 T cell receptor beta chains below, sequenced in a study of prognosis after radiotherapy for stage I lung cancer. Multiplex PCR in two rounds served to amplify TCR beta CDR3 from genomic DNA. Round one of PCR was performed, and it used primers specific to each TRBV and TRBJ gene. A single record per CDR3 protein comes from TCRdb applying MiXCR to the multiplex PCR reads. Among 13,000 to 15,000 distinct CDR3 sequences listed, roughly 50% were seen once. The material sequenced was PBMCs, taken before or after stereotactic body radiation therapy (not recorded which). Every receptor here comes from a donor over 45 with non-small cell lung cancer.

J is TRBJ1-3 and V is TRBV6-2 or TRBV6-3; D remains unclear. The ends were cut back, 2 bases at V and 7 bases at J, with 18 bases in the middle. Germline V CDR1 and CDR2: MNHEY, SVGEGT. The CDR3 loop spans 16 amino acids. The CDR3 spells CASSYIGMNNPNTIYF. CDR3 nucleotides: TGTGCCAGCAGTTACATAGGTATGAACAACCCGAACACCATATATTTT.

This clonotype was picked up many times. The rearrangement links TRBV5-4 to TRBJ2-7, with 11 bases fitting TRBD2. The trim removed 0 bases at V and 5 bases at J, leaving 7 bases unmatched. The CDR3 totals 16 residues. Germline lookup yields CDR1 SGHNT and CDR2 YYREEE (reference sequence). The CDR3 DNA is TGTGCCAGCAGCTTGGGTACTAGCGGGAGCCCCCACGAGCAGTACTTC. Translating gives CASSLGTSGSPHEQYF. Full variable domain (remainder filled in from reference TRBV5-4 and TRBJ2-7): ETGVTQSPTHLIKTRGQQVTLRCSSQSGHNTVSWYQQALGQGPQFIFQYYREEENGRGNFPPRFSGLQFPNYSSELNVNALELDDSALYLCASSLGTSGSPHEQYFGPGTRLTVT.

In its sample, this clonotype was seen many times. This sequence joins TRBV5-1 and TRBJ2-2, with 8 nucleotides matching TRBD2. The junction had 10 bases not matched to a gene; V was cut back by 0 bases and J by 6 bases. Looked up from germline, CDR1 is SGHRS and CDR2 is YFSETQ. The CDR3 length is 17 residues. The CDR3 is CASSLVPGLVLSGELFF. DNA of the CDR3: TGCGCCAGCAGCTTGGTTCCGGGACTAGTTTTATCCGGGGAGCTGTTTTTT.

CDR3 residues: CASIPGGGKPQHF. The CDR3 nucleotides are TGTGCCAGCATACCAGGGGGGGGAAAGCCCCAGCATTTT. The gene calls are TRBV12-3 or TRBV12-4 and TRBJ1-5; 7 nucleotides agree with TRBD1. The CDR3 consists of 13 residues. The junction had 8 bases not matched to a gene; V was cut back by 7 bases and J by 8 bases.

This clonotype is categorized as medium-sized (0.01 to 0.1%). The chain has TRBV7-3 and TRBJ2-2; no firm D call. This CDR3 contains 13 residues. V was clipped by 1 base and J by 5 bases, with 5 bases between them. The germline gives CDR1 SGHTA, CDR2 FQGTGA. The CDR3 reads CASSLKVTGELFF. DNA of the CDR3: TGTGCCAGCAGCTTAAAAGTTACCGGGGAGCTGTTTTTT.

For this clonotype: A read error may be the cause here, since a much bigger clone is one base away. V usage is TRBV7-2 and J usage is TRBJ1-1, with a tentative D call TRBD1 (6 bases). The CDR3 runs 15 residues. Deletions cut 4 bases from V and 3 bases from J, with 15 bases between. Germline CDR1 is SGHTA and CDR2 is FQGNSA. This CDR3 is CASSWGTHEDTEAFF. The CDR3 DNA reads as TGTGCCAGCAGCTGGGGGACACATGAAGACACTGAAGCTTTCTTT.

This chain links TRBV6-2 or TRBV6-3 with TRBJ2-1; possible D gene TRBD2, 5 bases. Germline values: CDR1 MNHEY, CDR2 SVGEGT. Trimming stripped 8 bases from V and 7 bases from J, with 21 bases between. The CDR3 covers 15 residues. The CDR3 here is CASLSAGSLVNEQFF. DNA of the CDR3: TGTGCCAGCCTCTCAGCCGGGTCACTAGTAAATGAGCAGTTCTTC.

CDR3 sequence reads: CASSLGDNNEKLFF. The CDR3 DNA reads TGCGCCAGCAGCTTGGGGGATAATAATGAAAAACTGTTTTTT. J is TRBJ1-4 and V is TRBV5-1; D is undetermined. V lost 0 bases and J 4 bases, leaving 7 bases between the germline ends. The CDR3 has 14 residues. The V gene's germline CDR1 is SGHRS and CDR2 YFSETQ. The whole variable domain, remainder taken from reference TRBV5-1 and TRBJ1-4, is KAGVTQTPRYLIKTRGQQVTLSCSPISGHRSVSWYQQTPGQGLQFLFEYFSETQRNKGNFPGRFSGRQFSNSRSEMNVSTLELGDSALYLCASSLGDNNEKLFFGSGTQLSVL.

This clonotype came up a few times. This chain joins TRBV6-5 and TRBJ1-1; D is perhaps TRBD1 (6 bases). Trimming took off 4 bases at V and 1 base at J, with 19 bases between the two ends. The CDR3 is 17 residues long. The V gene's germline CDR1 is MNHEY and CDR2 SVGAGI. The CDR3 loop reads CASSSSGVRGGNTEAFF. In DNA form, the CDR3 reads TGTGCCAGCAGTTCGTCAGGGGTTCGGGGGGGGAACACTGAAGCTTTCTTT.

The chain joins TRBV11-3 to TRBJ1-4; weak D call: TRBD1 (5 bases). Trimming removed 5 bases from V and 4 bases from J, with 8 bases in between. This CDR3 has 13 amino acids. In germline, CDR1 is SGHNT, CDR2 YENEEA. CDR3 nucleotides: TGTGCCAGCAGCCGGGACGTTAATGAAAAACTGTTTTTT. Translating it yields CASSRDVNEKLFF.

J is TRBJ2-7 and V is TRBV5-1; 7 bases agree with TRBD2. CDR3 size: 15 residues. The V segment lost 0 bases and the J segment 6 bases; nucleotides outside the gene matches: 9. Germline V gives CDR1 SGHRS, CDR2 YFSETQ. The CDR3 protein is CASSLDGGGVAEQYF. CDR3 nucleotides: TGCGCCAGCAGCTTGGATGGGGGGGGTGTGGCCGAGCAGTACTTC. Full variable domain (rest looked up from reference TRBV5-1 and TRBJ2-7): KAGVTQTPRYLIKTRGQQVTLSCSPISGHRSVSWYQQTPGQGLQFLFEYFSETQRNKGNFPGRFSGRQFSNSRSEMNVSTLELGDSALYLCASSLDGGGVAEQYFGPGTRLTVT.

The sample holds many counts of this clonotype. The J gene is TRBJ2-1, the V gene TRBV19; unclear D gene. Trimming stripped 3 bases from V and 8 bases from J, with 5 bases between. Germline CDR1 reads LNHDA; CDR2 reads SQIVND (reference sequence). The CDR3 length is 11 residues. The CDR3 here is CASSIDDEQFF. CDR3 coding DNA: TGTGCCAGTAGTATCGACGATGAGCAGTTCTTC.

The chain is built from TRBV28 and TRBJ1-1; 9 nucleotides agree with TRBD1. Looked up from germline, CDR1 is MDHEN and CDR2 is SYDVKM. The CDR3 is 14 residues long. V was clipped by 8 bases and J by 4 bases; unmatched bases: 8. The CDR3 DNA is TGTGCCAGCCACCCAGGACAGGGGCGCACTGAAGCTTTCTTT. Amino acids: CASHPGQGRTEAFF.

The chain recombines TRBV7-2 with TRBJ2-7; no clear D. Per germline, CDR1 SGHTA and CDR2 FQGNSA. V was trimmed by 1 base and J by 6 bases, leaving 22 bases between them. The CDR3 runs to 17 residues. The CDR3 sequence is CASSLVFFGQAGFEQYF. The CDR3 DNA follows: TGTGCCAGCAGCTTAGTTTTCTTTGGCCAGGCCGGATTCGAGCAGTACTTC.

This clonotype showed up many times. This chain joins TRBV2 and TRBJ2-3; D unresolved. The CDR3 contains 11 residues. CDR1 is SNHLY, CDR2 FYNNEI, per germline. V lost 5 bases to trimming and J lost 6 bases, with 6 bases between them. CDR3 nucleotides: TGTGCCAGCAGTTCTGCGGATACGCAGTATTTT. This sequence encodes CASSSADTQYF.

The chain joins TRBV2 to TRBJ1-5; 11 nucleotides align to TRBD1. The germline V gene has CDR1 SNHLY and CDR2 FYNNEI. With 6 bases clipped from V and 8 bases from J, the junction kept 3 bases outside the gene matches. CDR3 length: 13 amino acids. The CDR3 sequence is CASSGQGAKPQHF. For the CDR3, the DNA is TGTGCCAGCAGCGGACAGGGGGCGAAGCCCCAGCATTTT.

The chain recombines TRBV24-1 with TRBJ2-1; 10 positions match TRBD2. V lost 6 bases, J lost 7 bases, and 23 bases stayed unmatched. CDR1 is KGHDR and CDR2 is SFDVKD in the germline V gene. The length of the CDR3 is 20 residues. The CDR3 coding sequence is TGTGCCACCAGTAACGGCAGAGTGGGTCTAGCGGGGGTCACCGGGAATGAGCAGTTCTTC. Protein product: CATSNGRVGLAGVTGNEQFF.

The chain recombines TRBV19 with TRBJ2-2, with 9 bases lining up with TRBD1. The CDR3 is made up of 14 amino acids. Unmatched junction bases numbered 5, after V lost 9 bases and J lost 3 bases. CDR1 and CDR2 from the germline V gene are LNHDA and SQIVND (reference sequence). The CDR3: CASRDRVDTGELFF. CDR3 in DNA: TGTGCCAGCCGGGACAGGGTAGACACCGGGGAGCTGTTTTTT.

This chain uses TRBV7-2 with TRBJ1-5; D is uncertain. V dropped 1 base and J dropped 10 bases, with 11 bases sitting between them. The CDR3 totals 13 residues. In germline, CDR1 is SGHTA, CDR2 FQGNSA. This chain's CDR3 is CASSLGPCHPQHF. CDR3 coding DNA: TGTGCCAGCAGCTTAGGGCCTTGTCATCCCCAGCATTTT. Together with reference TRBV7-2 and TRBJ1-5, the CDR3 gives the full variable domain: GAGVSQSPSNKVTEKGKDVELRCDPISGHTALYWYRQSLGQGLEFLIYFQGNSAPDKSGLPSDRFSAERTGGSVSTLTIQRTQQEDSAVYLCASSLGPCHPQHFGDGTRLSIL.

The gene calls are TRBV24-1 and TRBJ1-2; D is ambiguous. Germline-derived CDR1 and CDR2 are KGHDR and SFDVKD. The CDR3 sequence is 12 residues long. V gave up 5 bases and J gave up 8 bases, with 11 bases separating them. The CDR3 nucleotides are TGTGCCACCAGTGGCTACTACAGCGGCTACACCTTC. This sequence encodes CATSGYYSGYTF.

This clonotype was counted between two and nine times. Given a much more abundant clone one base away, this may be a read error. The chain has TRBV29-1 and TRBJ2-1; TRBD2 matches at 8 bases. V shed 6 bases, J shed 9 bases, and the junction held 10 bases outside the gene matches. This CDR3 is built from 13 residues. Germline V CDR1 and CDR2: SQVTM, ANQGSEA. CDR3: CSVTWRGAREQFF. DNA for the CDR3: TGCAGCGTCACGTGGCGGGGGGCTCGTGAGCAGTTCTTC.

This clonotype counts as medium-sized. Written as DNA, the CDR3 is TGCGCCAGCAGCACCCGGACAGGGGGAATCGGGGAGCTGTTTTTT. Its protein product is CASSTRTGGIGELFF. This chain links TRBV5-1 with TRBJ2-2, with 10 nucleotides matching TRBD1. CDR3 length: 15 amino acids. V gave up 4 bases and J gave up 7 bases; unmatched junction bases: 7. CDR1 is SGHRS, CDR2 YFSETQ, per germline.

This clonotype was observed many times. The gene calls are TRBV12-5 and TRBJ1-3; no clear D gene. The CDR3 length is 12 residues. V was shortened by 6 bases and J by 1 base, with 4 bases between the two germline ends. CDR1 LGHNT and CDR2 FRNRAP come from the germline V gene. CDR3 coding DNA: TGTGCTAGTGGAGGGTCTGGAAACACCATATATTTT. As protein: CASGGSGNTIYF.